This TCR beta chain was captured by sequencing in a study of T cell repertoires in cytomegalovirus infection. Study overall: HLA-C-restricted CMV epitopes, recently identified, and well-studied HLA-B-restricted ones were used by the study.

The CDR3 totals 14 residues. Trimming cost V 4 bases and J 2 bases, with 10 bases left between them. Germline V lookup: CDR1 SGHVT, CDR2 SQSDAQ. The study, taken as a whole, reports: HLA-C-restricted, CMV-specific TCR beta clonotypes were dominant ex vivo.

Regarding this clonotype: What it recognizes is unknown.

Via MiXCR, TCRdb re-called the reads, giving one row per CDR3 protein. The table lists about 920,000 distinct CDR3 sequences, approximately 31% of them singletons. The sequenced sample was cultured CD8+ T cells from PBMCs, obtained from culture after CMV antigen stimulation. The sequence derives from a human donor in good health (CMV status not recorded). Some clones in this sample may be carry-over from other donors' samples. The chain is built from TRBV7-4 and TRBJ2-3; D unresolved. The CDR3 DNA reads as TGTGCCAGCAGCTCCTGGGCCTACACAGATACGCAGTATTTT. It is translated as CASSSWAYTDTQYF.